These 13 T cell receptor beta chains came from one sample sequenced in a study of shared T cell receptors in the human thymus. TCRdb keeps only in-frame clones here, not all; method: immunoSEQ multiplex PCR. The sample carries 600,000 to 900,000 clones, approximately 85% recorded once. These data also featured in a second study, about human thymus T cells.

What was sequenced was thymocytes. Receptor source: a girl less than two years old with a congenital heart defect.

In its sample, this clone was seen a few times. The chain uses TRBV7-9 and TRBJ2-7, with a weak D call TRBD1 (6 bases). Germline CDR1 reads SEHNR; CDR2 reads FQNEAQ (reference sequence). There are 15 residues in the CDR3. The V and J ends lost 3 bases and 2 bases respectively, with 14 bases between them. CDR3 nucleotide sequence: TGTGCCAGCAGCTTTGGTGGGACACCGACCTACGAGCAGTACTTC. It codes for CASSFGGTPTYEQYF.

This clone has just one count. The chain employs TRBV14 and TRBJ1-2, with D hard to call. The V and J ends lost 4 bases and 4 bases respectively, with 10 bases between them. Germline V gene sequence: CDR1 SGHDN, CDR2 FVKESK. This CDR3 region has 13 residues. Written as DNA, the CDR3 is TGTGCCAGCAGCCTCCGGGGAACCTATGGCTACACCTTC. Protein sequence: CASSLRGTYGYTF. The full variable domain, in which reference TRBV14 and TRBJ1-2 provide the parts outside the CDR3, is EAGVTQFPSHSVIEKGQTVTLRCDPISGHDNLYWYRRVMGKEIKFLLHFVKESKQDESGMPNNRFLAERTGGTYSTLKVQPAELEDSGVYFCASSLRGTYGYTFGSGTRLTVV.

The V gene is TRBV5-5, the J gene TRBJ2-2; D not resolved. CDR3 size: 14 residues. Per the germline V gene, CDR1 is SGHKS and CDR2 is YYEKEE (reference sequence). V lost 7 bases and J lost 5, with 15 bases in between. Here the CDR3 DNA reads TGTGCCAGCCTTATAACCGGAGAAACCGGGGAGCTGTTTTTT. This codes for CASLITGETGELFF.

This clone was seen just once. DNA of the CDR3: TGTGCCAGCAGTACCGGGACAGACACACATACAGCTAACTATGGCTACACCTTC. It specifies CASSTGTDTHTANYGYTF. The gene calls are TRBV5-5 and TRBJ1-2; 7 nucleotides line up with TRBD1. The germline V gene has CDR1 SGHKS and CDR2 YYEKEE (reference sequence). The CDR3 loop spans 18 amino acids. Trimming took 5 bases from V and 0 from J; bases not matched to a gene: 16.

A few counts support this clone. This chain joins TRBV18 and TRBJ2-7, with D possibly TRBD1 on 5 matching bases. The germline V and J ends were trimmed by 1 base and 0 bases, with 7 bases remaining between them. The length of the CDR3 is 14 residues. Germline V gene data show CDR1 as KGHSH and CDR2 as LQKENI. This CDR3 is CASSPRGYSYEQYF. CDR3 nucleotides: TGTGCCAGCTCACCACGGGGCTACTCCTACGAGCAGTACTTC.

V gene TRBV6-6 combines with J gene TRBJ2-1; TRBD1 is a possible D gene (6 bases). Germline V gene data show CDR1 as MNHNY and CDR2 as SVGAGI (reference sequence). The CDR3 has 15 amino acids. Trimming removed 5 bases from V and 8 bases from J, with 19 bases in between. CDR3 DNA: TGTGCCAGCAGTCGTAGGGGGAACTTCGGCGATGAGCAGTTCTTC. As protein: CASSRRGNFGDEQFF.

The chain couples TRBV6-5 to TRBJ1-2; no clear D. Trimming took 8 bases from V and 3 from J, leaving 16 bases between them. The germline V gene encodes CDR1 MNHEY and CDR2 SVGAGI. This CDR3 contains 14 residues. The CDR3 protein is CASGSRGEDYGYTF. The CDR3 nucleotides are TGTGCCAGCGGGTCCCGGGGAGAAGACTATGGCTACACCTTC.

This clone was seen a handful of times. The rearrangement joins TRBV13 to TRBJ1-6; D uncertain. Germline V CDR1 and CDR2: PRHDT, FYEKMQ (reference sequence). Trimming stripped 4 bases from V and 6 bases from J, with 10 bases between. The CDR3 runs 14 residues. The DNA of the CDR3 is TGTGCCAGCAGCTGCGATAAGCGTAATTCACCCCTCCACTTT. It translates to CASSCDKRNSPLHF.

This clone occurred once. The chain links TRBV5-6 to TRBJ1-3; D possibly corresponds to TRBD1 (5 bases). This CDR3 contains 14 residues. The germline V gene encodes CDR1 SGHDT and CDR2 YYEEEE. Trimming cost V 4 bases and J 8 bases, with 16 bases left between them. In DNA form, the CDR3 reads TGTGCCAGCAGCCCGGGCAGGGAAGGACACACCATATATTTT. Translating gives CASSPGREGHTIYF.

The chain uses TRBV6-5 and TRBJ1-2, with unresolved D. Germline V lookup: CDR1 MNHEY, CDR2 SVGAGI. The CDR3 contains 14 residues. V was trimmed by 0 bases and J by 1 base, leaving 6 bases between them. CDR3 protein: CASSYSCSNYGYTF. CDR3 coding DNA: TGTGCCAGCAGTTACTCTTGCAGTAACTATGGCTACACCTTC.

The chain carries TRBV6-1 and TRBJ2-1; TRBD1 agrees at 7 bases. Per germline, CDR1 MNHNS and CDR2 SASEGT. Germline trimming cut 11 bases from V and 9 bases from J; bases unmatched to any gene: 19. The CDR3 has 15 residues. The CDR3 loop is CASKIPGQQGGEQFF. Written as DNA, the CDR3 is TGTGCCTCAAAGATTCCGGGACAGCAGGGCGGTGAGCAGTTCTTC.

This chain uses TRBV9 with TRBJ2-7, with 9 bases fitting TRBD2. Per the germline V gene, CDR1 is SGDLS and CDR2 is YYNGEE. CDR3 length: 16 residues. J gave up 3 bases and V 4 bases, and 11 bases lay outside the gene matches. CDR3 sequence (DNA): TGTGCCAGCAGCTTGGGGACTAGCAGTTCGCTCTACGAGCAGTACTTC. It translates to CASSLGTSSSLYEQYF.

V gene TRBV7-2 combines with J gene TRBJ1-2; D is undetermined. CDR1 is SGHTA and CDR2 is FQGNSA in the germline V gene. The length of the CDR3 is 10 residues. V was pared by 5 bases and J by 6 bases, with 4 bases between. CDR3 nucleotide sequence: TGTGCCAGCAGCCCGGATGGCTACACCTTC. It specifies CASSPDGYTF.